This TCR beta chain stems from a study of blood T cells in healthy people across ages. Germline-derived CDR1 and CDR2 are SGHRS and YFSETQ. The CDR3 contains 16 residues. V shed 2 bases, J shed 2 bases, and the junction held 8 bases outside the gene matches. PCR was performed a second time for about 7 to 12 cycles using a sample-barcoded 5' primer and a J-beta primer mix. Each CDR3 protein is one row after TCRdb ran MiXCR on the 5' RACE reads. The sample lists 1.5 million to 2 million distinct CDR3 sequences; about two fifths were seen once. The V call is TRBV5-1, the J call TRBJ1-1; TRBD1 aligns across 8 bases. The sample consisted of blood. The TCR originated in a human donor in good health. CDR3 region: CASSFLPTGENTEAFF. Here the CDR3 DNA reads TGCGCCAGCAGCTTTCTCCCGACAGGGGAAAACACTGAAGCTTTCTTT.